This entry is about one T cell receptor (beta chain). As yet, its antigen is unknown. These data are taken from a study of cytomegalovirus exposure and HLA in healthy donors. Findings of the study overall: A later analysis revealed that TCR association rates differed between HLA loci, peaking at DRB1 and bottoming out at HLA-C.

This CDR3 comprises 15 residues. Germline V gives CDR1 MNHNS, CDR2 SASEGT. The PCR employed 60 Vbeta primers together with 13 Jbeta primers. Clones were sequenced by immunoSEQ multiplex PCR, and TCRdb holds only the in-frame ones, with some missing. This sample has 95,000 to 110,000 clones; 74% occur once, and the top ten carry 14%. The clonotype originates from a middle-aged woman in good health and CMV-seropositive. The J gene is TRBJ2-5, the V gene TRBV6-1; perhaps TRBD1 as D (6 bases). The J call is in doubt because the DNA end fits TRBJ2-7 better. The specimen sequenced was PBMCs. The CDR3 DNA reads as TGTGCCAGCAGTGAAGTCACAGGGCCCCCCTACGAGCAGTACTTC. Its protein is CASSEVTGPPYEQYF.